The clone carrying this TCR beta chain was seen only once. The record originates from a study of identical twins. TCRdb reprocessed the 5' RACE reads via MiXCR and lists one record per CDR3 protein. The sample has about 520,000 distinct CDR3 sequences, roughly a fifth seen once. V shed 4 bases, J shed 1 base, and the junction held 6 bases outside the gene matches. Germline values: CDR1 ENHRY, CDR2 SYGVKD. The CDR3 totals 16 residues. A further study also used this sample, focusing on T cells expressing NK-cell markers. That report notes: Underlying the TCR beta repertoires were sorted CD3+CD56+NKG2C+, CD3+CD56+NKG2C- and CD3+CD56-NKG2C+ T cells. An anti-gamma-delta TCR antibody was added in several experiments. It restricted sorting to alpha-beta TCR-expressing T cells. In a few donors, dominant clonotypes made up about 28.3-60.1% of CD3+CD56-NKG2C+ cells.

This sequence originates from a woman aged 18 to 35 in good health. The chain uses TRBV10-3 and TRBJ2-2, with 7 bases fitting TRBD2. The sequenced sample consisted of CD4+ T cells sorted from blood. The CDR3, as DNA: TGTGCCATCAGTGTCCGGCAGCGGGGGAACACCGGGGAGCTGTTTTTT. This translates into CAISVRQRGNTGELFF.